Detailed here is one T cell receptor (beta chain). The sample originates from a study of monozygotic twins with inflammatory bowel disease. TCRdb re-called the 5' RACE reads and shows each CDR3 protein once, DNA omitted. The listing contains over 350,000 distinct CDR3 sequences. CDR3 length: 15 residues. Germline V gene sequence: CDR1 SGHVS, CDR2 FQNEAQ. This clonotype originated in a human donor with ulcerative colitis or Crohn's disease, or a healthy co-twin of an affected twin (not recorded which). This chain joins TRBV7-8 and TRBJ2-7; TCRdb names TRBD2, which stays unverified in the absence of DNA. The sequencing input was blood. This CDR3 reads CASSLGGRGSYEQYF.